This T cell receptor beta chain was recorded in a study of CD8+ T cells in alopecia areata (dated by TCRdb to 2017 to 2018). In terms of the full investigation: The treated patients, all with moderate-to-severe alopecia areata, were enrolled in an open-label pilot trial of oral tofacitinib given at 5 to 10 mg twice daily. Patients received tofacitinib for 6 to 18 months and were then followed off drug for 6 months to check for delayed response and recurrence. The SALT score, which quantifies the percentage of affected scalp surface area, was used to measure disease severity in treated patients. In both human patients and the C3H/HeJ mouse model, the study applied high-throughput TCRbeta sequencing to look at T cell clonal expansion in alopecia areata. In humans, TCRbeta sequencing was performed on scalp tissue and on sorted CD4+ and CD8+ peripheral blood T cells from healthy controls and from patients with patchy or totalis/universalis alopecia areata. Patients on tofacitinib were biopsied at baseline and after 4 and 24 weeks of treatment, and several of the patients also had a later scalp biopsy. Clonality in the scalp was compared among normal scalp (n=4), patchy alopecia areata scalp (n=8), and alopecia totalis/universalis scalp (n=8). The RNA source kit depended on sample type: the PAXgene miRNA kit for fixed scalp, the miRNeasy kit for PBMCs, and the RNeasy kit for mouse skin. immunoSEQ multiplex PCR using 35 Vbeta forward primers and 13 Jbeta reverse primers was used to amplify TCRbeta CDR3 regions. The paper's findings and limits, for the study overall: Lesional scalp, especially in alopecia totalis/universalis, showed higher clonality and more expanded CD8+ clones than normal scalp, suggesting antigenic drive. During tofacitinib treatment, many expanded lesional clones remained in scalp and blood, and this persistence may partly explain relapse after treatment is stopped. Unlike mouse skin, which is dominated by gammadelta T cells, normal human skin has resident alphabeta T cells that are also sequenced, and this complicates analysis of the scalp TCR repertoire. Shared TCR sequences between patients were less evident than in mice, which may be partly attributable to HLA diversity in the patient population. Tofacitinib significantly lowered scalp clonality and the number of expanded CD8+ clones among the top 100 scalp clones. The treated cohort was small, with a single nonresponder, so links between baseline CD8+ expansion and response need larger studies.

Turning to this clone: Its target antigen remains unknown. Qualities for individual bases were not recorded, and no much larger clone is one base off.

Libraries were made using the immunoSEQ multiplex PCR assay. RNA was extracted from all samples and reverse transcribed into cDNA as template for TCR sequencing. First-strand cDNA was synthesized using SuperScript III with a 2:1 mix of oligo-dT and random hexamers. A synthetic immune receptor repertoire was used to gauge amplification bias, and whatever bias remained was removed computationally. The published analysis was carried out like this. After raw reads were preprocessed to remove errors, the CDR3 was defined following IMGT conventions as running from the conserved cysteine to phenylalanine. Clonality was computed by normalizing Shannon entropy by log2 of the number of productive unique TCRs and subtracting the result from 1. CD4 or CD8 identity of scalp clones was inferred by cross-referencing scalp TCRbeta sequences with sorted blood CD4 and CD8 repertoires. TCRdb retrieved this table from immuneACCESS and kept in-frame rearrangements only. Not all clones are present; in checked studies, unresolved V genes account for under half, and no reason is known for the remainder. For V, J and clone size, that table is used; D and trimming come from the DNA. This sample gives about 120,000 clones in total; about 59% of them show up just once. Of the sample, around 6% is held by the ten largest clones.

V is pared back by 4 bases and J by 1 base, with 18 bases lying between the germline termini. CDR1 SQVTM and CDR2 ANQGSEA were looked up in the germline V gene. The CDR3 holds 16 amino acids from the cysteine to the phenylalanine. The read is trimmed to its CDR3 DNA, 48 bases read in frame from base 1. What this sample's time point label stands for: less than five weeks on oral tofacitinib. Read against the paper, the sample's treatment or condition label means: oral pan-JAK inhibitor, 5-10 mg twice daily. From alopecia areata patients, peripheral blood was collected along with lesional scalp punch biopsies. PBMCs were isolated by density centrifugation and stained for CD3, CD4 and CD8, after which CD4+ and CD8+ T cells were sorted on a FACSAria.

Sequencing used CD4+ T cells sorted from blood, obtained at week 4, from a patient treated with tofacitinib. The source is a human donor with alopecia areata. This chain joins TRBV29-1 to TRBJ2-3; confidence is insufficient to name the D gene. The CDR3 amino acid sequence is: CSVVFPGRFRTDTQYF. The DNA reads TGCAGCGTTGTGTTTCCAGGAAGGTTTCGCACAGATACGCAGTATTTT.